Listed below are T cell receptor beta chains from one sample, sequenced in a study of cytomegalovirus exposure and HLA in healthy donors. Produced via immunoSEQ multiplex PCR; TCRdb's table is partial and in-frame only. The data contain roughly 120,000 clones, less than 80% of them singletons. Sample: PBMCs. The source is a woman aged 40 to 55 in good health and CMV-seropositive. CDR3s include the opening cysteine and the closing phenylalanine or tryptophan. Each record gives: V gene, clone size, D gene, J gene, CDR3 protein, CDR3 DNA. A D gene is named only where the DNA matches it firmly. Clone size, where shown, is once, few, many, or a class for clones that have expanded.

TRBV7-9	few	TRBD1	TRBJ1-1	CASSSRQGMGTEAFF	TGTGCCAGCAGTTCTAGACAGGGGATGGGGACTGAAGCTTTCTTT
TRBV11-2	-	-	TRBJ1-3	CASSLDRGAAGNTIYF	TGTGCCAGCAGCTTAGATCGGGGGGCAGCTGGAAACACCATATATTTT
TRBV18	-	-	TRBJ1-2	CASSFRREQDYTF	TGTGCCAGCTCCTTTCGGCGGGAGCAGGACTACACCTTC
TRBV27	-	-	TRBJ2-2	CASSLDGTTTNTGELFF	TGTGCCAGCAGTTTAGATGGGACAACCACGAACACCGGGGAGCTGTTTTTT
TRBV25-1	-	-	TRBJ1-1	CASSSDLPKAFF	TGTGCCAGCAGTTCGGACTTACCGAAAGCTTTCTTT
TRBV29-1	-	-	TRBJ1-2	CSARGGLDHGYTF	TGCAGCGCTCGAGGGGGTCTGGACCATGGCTACACCTTC
TRBV9	-	TRBD1	TRBJ2-6	CASSSGGSGANVLTF	TGTGCCAGCAGTTCAGGGGGCTCTGGGGCCAACGTCCTGACTTTC
TRBV6-4	-	TRBD1	TRBJ1-2	CASSRDRNYGYTF	TGTGCCAGCAGCCGGGACAGAAACTATGGCTACACCTTC
TRBV28	-	-	TRBJ2-7	CASSFPGDSYEQYF	TGTGCCAGCAGTTTCCCGGGGGACTCCTACGAGCAGTACTTC
TRBV6-5	-	-	TRBJ1-1	CASSEAGGEAFF	TGTGCCAGCAGTGAAGCGGGTGGCGAAGCTTTCTTT
TRBV13	-	-	TRBJ2-6	CASSLVGGPSGANVLTF	TGTGCCAGCAGCTTAGTGGGCGGGCCCTCTGGGGCCAACGTCCTGACTTTC
TRBV9	-	-	TRBJ2-1	CASSVESVRGNEQFF	TGTGCCAGCAGCGTAGAGAGCGTTAGGGGTAATGAGCAGTTCTTC
TRBV5-6	-	TRBD1	TRBJ2-4	CASGARRTGLAKNIQYF	TGTGCCAGCGGAGCCCGAAGGACAGGGCTAGCCAAAAACATTCAGTACTTC
TRBV27	-	TRBD2	TRBJ2-1	CASSSTSGKRFF	TGTGCCAGCAGCTCGACTAGCGGTAAAAGATTCTTC
TRBV7-9	-	TRBD2	TRBJ2-1	CASSLGGRLNEQFF	TGTGCCAGCAGCTTAGGCGGGAGGTTGAATGAGCAGTTCTTC
TRBV5-1	-	-	TRBJ2-7	CASSPLAVGTYEQYF	TGCGCCAGCAGCCCTCTAGCTGTGGGGACTTACGAGCAGTACTTC
TRBV25-1	few	-	TRBJ2-5	CASSEGLPVETQYF	TGTGCCAGCAGTGAAGGGCTACCAGTAGAGACCCAGTACTTC
TRBV5-4	-	-	TRBJ2-3	CASSLPGAVALPDTQYF	TGTGCCAGCAGCTTACCAGGGGCGGTTGCCCTCCCCGATACGCAGTATTTT
TRBV11-2	-	-	TRBJ2-7	CASSTEEQYF	TGTGCCAGCAGTACAGAGGAGCAGTACTTC
TRBV5-1	few	TRBD2	TRBJ2-7	CASSFGTSGRVTYEQYF	TGCGCCAGCAGCTTTGGGACTAGCGGGCGCGTAACCTACGAGCAGTACTTC
TRBV6-1	few	TRBD1	TRBJ1-5	CASSIAGGSNQPQHF	TGTGCCAGCAGCATCGCAGGGGGAAGCAATCAGCCCCAGCATTTT
TRBV6-5	-	-	TRBJ2-1	CASTGHHNEQFF	TGTGCCAGCACGGGTCATCACAATGAGCAGTTCTTC
TRBV7-3	-	-	TRBJ2-1	CASSPTGSAYNEQFF	TGTGCCAGCAGCCCAACAGGGAGCGCCTACAATGAGCAGTTCTTC
TRBV29-1	-	TRBD1	TRBJ1-2	CSVDGRDSIYYGGYTF	TGCAGCGTTGACGGGCGGGACAGCATTTATTATGGTGGCTACACCTTC
TRBV6-5	-	-	TRBJ1-1	CASSYSRVTEAFF	TGTGCCAGCAGTTACTCCAGGGTTACTGAAGCTTTCTTT
TRBV9	-	-	TRBJ2-1	CASSPLPGVHEQFF	TGTGCCAGCAGCCCCCTTCCGGGAGTCCATGAGCAGTTCTTC
TRBV19	-	TRBD1	TRBJ2-7	CASQTGNYEQYF	TGTGCCAGCCAGACAGGGAACTACGAGCAGTACTTC
TRBV29-1	few	-	TRBJ1-1	CSVESGLNTEAFF	TGCAGCGTTGAGTCCGGGTTGAACACTGAAGCTTTCTTT
TRBV6-6	-	TRBD2	TRBJ2-3	CASKAPSGSTDTQYF	TGTGCCAGCAAGGCGCCTAGCGGGAGCACAGATACGCAGTATTTT
TRBV5-5	-	TRBD1	TRBJ2-7	CASTPGTEDSYEQYF	TGTGCCAGCACCCCCGGGACAGAAGATTCCTACGAGCAGTACTTC
TRBV7-3	-	TRBD1	TRBJ1-1	CASSSLIGTGVTEAFF	TGTGCCAGCAGTTCCCTAATCGGGACAGGGGTTACTGAAGCTTTCTTT
TRBV19	-	-	TRBJ2-7	CASSLRQDFSYEQYF	TGTGCCAGTAGTCTTCGACAGGACTTCTCCTACGAGCAGTACTTC
TRBV30	-	TRBD1	TRBJ2-1	CACRTGAYNEQFF	TGTGCCTGCCGGACAGGGGCCTACAATGAGCAGTTCTTC
TRBV19	-	-	TRBJ1-5	CASSIWWGQPNQPQHF	TGTGCCAGTAGTATCTGGTGGGGGCAGCCAAATCAGCCCCAGCATTTT
TRBV7-8	-	-	TRBJ1-1	CASSLSMNTEAFF	TGTGCCAGCAGCTTATCCATGAACACTGAAGCTTTCTTT
TRBV2	-	TRBD2	TRBJ2-5	CASIRSPTSGSGEEQYF	TGTGCCAGCATTAGGTCCCCCACTAGCGGGAGTGGAGAAGAGCAGTACTTC
TRBV2	-	-	TRBJ2-1	CASEAYERAYGNEQFF	TGTGCCAGCGAAGCTTACGAGAGGGCTTACGGAAATGAGCAGTTCTTC
TRBV28	-	-	TRBJ1-1	CASSLFRGESFF	TGTGCCAGCAGTTTATTCCGGGGGGAATCTTTCTTT
TRBV4-2	-	-	TRBJ1-3	CASSHPGVEDSGNTIYF	TGTGCCAGCAGCCATCCAGGGGTTGAGGACTCTGGAAACACCATATATTTT
TRBV25-1	-	-	TRBJ1-2	CASSDSLGHNYGYTF	TGTGCCAGCAGTGATTCATTGGGGCACAACTATGGCTACACCTTC
TRBV10-3	-	TRBD1	TRBJ2-7	CAISETGVSYEQYF	TGTGCCATCAGTGAAACAGGGGTCTCCTACGAGCAGTACTTC
TRBV11-1	-	TRBD2	TRBJ2-7	CASSPTSGMDYEQYF	TGTGCCAGCAGCCCAACTAGCGGGATGGACTACGAGCAGTACTTC
TRBV9	-	-	TRBJ1-2	CASSRTLSNYGYTF	TGTGCCAGCAGCCGGACACTTTCCAACTATGGCTACACCTTC
TRBV5-8	-	TRBD1	TRBJ1-2	CASSYPGQGLYGYTF	TGTGCCAGCAGCTACCCGGGACAGGGACTCTATGGCTACACCTTC
TRBV15	-	-	TRBJ1-1	CATSRERSEAPEAFF	TGTGCCACCAGCAGAGAGCGAAGTGAGGCCCCTGAAGCTTTCTTT
TRBV7-9	few	-	TRBJ1-4	CASTIGGIGEKLFF	TGTGCCAGCACCATCGGGGGTATAGGAGAAAAACTGTTTTTT